This TCR beta chain was obtained from a study of T cell responses to AZD1222 COVID-19 vaccine. Whole-study findings and limits: White British ancestry dominated among donors, who included more females, and clonal diversity was possibly underestimated.

The method was immunoSEQ multiplex PCR; TCRdb's version includes in-frame clones alone and lacks a portion of them. The table includes fewer than 75,000 clones, around nine tenths detected once. Worth noting for this clone: Antigen: not known.

Germline CDR1 reads MNHEY; CDR2 reads SVGAGI. V shed 6 bases and J shed 4 bases, with 13 bases lying between them. The CDR3 runs to 14 residues. This specimen consisted of peripheral blood, obtained 28 days after the second dose of the MenACWY control vaccine. The chain recombines TRBV6-5 with TRBJ1-3; D is unresolved. The clonotype originates from an adult who received the MenACWY meningococcal vaccine as a control. The CDR3 nucleotides read TGTGCCAGCAGCTCGACCCCGGGGGGAAACACCATATATTTT. Its translation is CASSSTPGGNTIYF.